This T cell receptor (beta chain) was sequenced for a study of blood T cell repertoires in COVID-19 (TCRdb year 2020). The study in broad terms: The collaborator samples originated in the United States, Italy and Spain and spanned the acute and convalescent phases of COVID-19. The prospective study material was composed of cDNA or gDNA derived from T cells, B-cell-depleted T cells, or PBMCs. Deeply sampled blood TCRbeta repertoires from subjects exposed to, actively infected with, or recovered from COVID-19 were included in the dataset. The repertoires were released in a freely available public database intended as a resource for research on the immune response to SARS-CoV-2. The samples were drawn from the first 160 participants of the ongoing ImmuneRACE study and from some 1,300 subjects provided by 6 global collaborators. The sample metadata nearly always contained a de-identified subject ID, COVID-19 status, age in years and sex. HLA class I and class II types, where available, came from metadata supplied by the sample provider rather than from assay-based typing.

The paper's findings and limits, for the study overall: The quantity of clinical and demographic metadata differed by source and by participant and was supplied without curation.

The immunoSEQ Assay, a bias-controlled multiplex PCR, was used to amplify TCRbeta CDR3 regions from genomic DNA. The published analysis was carried out like this. The number of nucleated cells in each sample was estimated from the amplification of reference gene primers within the assay. To quantify the absolute abundance of each unique TCRbeta CDR3 rearrangement, sequence reads were collapsed and filtered. For each sample, productive Simpson clonality was calculated as the square root of Simpson's diversity index over productive rearrangements. Sourced from immuneACCESS, this table was stored by TCRdb with only in-frame sequences that have V and J called. A share of the clones is absent; for the studies checked, an unresolved V gene accounts for under half, and the remainder has no known explanation. That table is the source of V, J and clone size, and D and trimming were worked out from the DNA. Across this sample there are tens of thousands of clones, with 83% seen only once. The ten most abundant clones make up 35% to 50% of the sample.

As to this clone: Its antigen is still unknown. There are no base qualities to consult, and no much larger clone falls within one base.

The junction carries 22 bases between V and J, which are trimmed by 6 bases and 5 bases respectively. CDR1 SGHTA and CDR2 FQGNSA are derived from the germline V gene. The CDR3, cysteine through phenylalanine, is 16 amino acids long. This entry keeps only the CDR3 DNA: 48 bases, framed from base 1. Whole blood was collected in K2EDTA tubes by collaborating institutions according to the institutions' own protocols. For TCRbeta analysis, collaborator samples were shipped as frozen whole blood, as isolated PBMCs, or as DNA extracted from either sample type. In this chain, TRBV7-2 is recombined with TRBJ2-5, and TRBD2 may be the D gene, going by 6 matching bases. The sequenced material came from peripheral blood. The sequence was collected from a man older than 75 with acute or convalescent COVID-19. The CDR3 loop reads CASSSSGRSLLETQYF. The nucleotide sequence reads as follows: TGTGCCAGCAGTTCATCAGGGAGGTCGTTATTGGAGACCCAGTACTTC.